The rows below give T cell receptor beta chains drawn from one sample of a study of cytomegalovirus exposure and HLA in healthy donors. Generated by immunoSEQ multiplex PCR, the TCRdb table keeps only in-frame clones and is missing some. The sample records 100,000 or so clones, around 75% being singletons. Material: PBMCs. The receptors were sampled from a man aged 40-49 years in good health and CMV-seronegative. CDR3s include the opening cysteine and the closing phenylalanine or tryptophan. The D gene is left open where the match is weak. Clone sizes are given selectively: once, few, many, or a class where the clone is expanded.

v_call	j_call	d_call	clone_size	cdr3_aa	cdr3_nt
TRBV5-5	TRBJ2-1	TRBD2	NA	CASSLTSGSYNEQFF	TGTGCCAGCAGCTTGACTAGCGGATCCTACAATGAGCAGTTCTTC
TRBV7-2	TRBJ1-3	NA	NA	CASSLMQGGGNTIYF	TGTGCCAGCAGCTTAATGCAGGGAGGTGGAAACACCATATATTTT
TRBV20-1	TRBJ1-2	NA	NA	CSAVLGYGYTF	TGCAGCGCGGTTTTGGGCTATGGCTACACCTTC
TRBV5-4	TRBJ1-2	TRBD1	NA	CASKASGQGYGYTF	TGTGCCAGCAAAGCATCGGGACAGGGGTATGGCTACACCTTC
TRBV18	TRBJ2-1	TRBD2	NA	CASSPGGGTNNEQFF	TGTGCCAGCTCACCTGGCGGGGGGACAAACAATGAGCAGTTCTTC
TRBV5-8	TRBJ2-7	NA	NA	CASRRVSQYEQYF	TGTGCCAGCAGACGGGTGAGCCAGTACGAGCAGTACTTC
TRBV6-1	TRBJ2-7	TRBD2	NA	CASTDGGAAYEQYF	TGTGCCAGCACTGACGGGGGGGCGGCCTACGAGCAGTACTTC
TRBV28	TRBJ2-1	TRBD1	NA	CASSLGTAYNEQFF	TGTGCCAGCAGCCTCGGGACAGCCTACAATGAGCAGTTCTTC
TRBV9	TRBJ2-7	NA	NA	CASSPAPGASSYEQYF	TGTGCCAGCAGCCCTGCGCCCGGAGCGAGCTCCTACGAGCAGTACTTC
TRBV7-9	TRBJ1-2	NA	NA	CASSPTPNYGYTF	TGTGCCAGCAGCCCAACACCAAACTATGGCTACACCTTC
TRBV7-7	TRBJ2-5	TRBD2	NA	CASSLAVAGGSQETQYF	TGTGCTAGCAGCTTAGCGGTAGCGGGGGGGTCCCAAGAGACCCAGTACTTC
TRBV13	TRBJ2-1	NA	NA	CASSSRDEQFF	TGTGCCAGCAGCTCCCGAGATGAGCAGTTCTTC
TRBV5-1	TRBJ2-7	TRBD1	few	CASSSGQTGEQYF	TGCGCCAGCAGCTCGGGACAGACGGGCGAGCAGTACTTC
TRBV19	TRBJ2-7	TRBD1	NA	CASSPGTGGYEQYF	TGTGCCAGTAGTCCAGGGACAGGGGGCTACGAGCAGTACTTC
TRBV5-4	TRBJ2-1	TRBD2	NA	CASSPTSGGANEQFF	TGTGCCAGCAGCCCCACTAGCGGGGGGGCCAATGAGCAGTTCTTC
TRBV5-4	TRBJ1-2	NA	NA	CASSLGGTTSYGYTF	TGTGCCAGCAGCTTGGGTGGGACAACAAGCTATGGCTACACCTTC
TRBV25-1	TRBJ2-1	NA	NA	CASSELRLVGEQFF	TGTGCCAGCAGTGAATTAAGACTAGTCGGTGAGCAGTTCTTC
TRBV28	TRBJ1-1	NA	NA	CASSLSGPDVAFF	TGTGCCAGCAGTTTATCAGGGCCCGATGTAGCTTTCTTT
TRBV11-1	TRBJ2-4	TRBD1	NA	CASSGYRGSLAKNIQYF	TGTGCCAGCAGCGGCTACAGGGGTTCGCTAGCCAAAAACATTCAGTACTTC
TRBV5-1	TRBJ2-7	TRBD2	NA	CASSLAPSGVYEQYF	TGCGCCAGCAGCTTGGCGCCTAGCGGGGTCTACGAGCAGTACTTC
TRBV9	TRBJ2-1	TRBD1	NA	CASSTTPGQGVREQFF	TGTGCCAGCAGCACAACACCGGGACAGGGTGTACGTGAGCAGTTCTTC
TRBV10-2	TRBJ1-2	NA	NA	CASRQTGRAEGDYGYTF	TGCGCCAGCAGACAAACTGGCAGGGCGGAAGGAGACTATGGCTACACCTTC
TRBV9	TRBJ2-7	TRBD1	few	CASSPMMDRGNSEQYF	TGTGCCAGCAGCCCGATGATGGACAGGGGGAATTCCGAGCAGTACTTC
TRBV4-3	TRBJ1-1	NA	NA	CASSHLMKGQAFF	TGCGCCAGCAGCCACCTAATGAAGGGGCAAGCTTTCTTT
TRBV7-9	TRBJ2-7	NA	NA	CASSSSRAHEQYF	TGTGCCAGCAGCTCGTCGCGGGCCCACGAGCAGTACTTC
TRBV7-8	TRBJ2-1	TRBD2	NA	CASSSGTSGTNEQFF	TGTGCCAGCAGCTCCGGGACTAGCGGGACCAATGAGCAGTTCTTC
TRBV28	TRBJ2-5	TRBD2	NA	CASSPAGTSGEETQYF	TGTGCCAGCAGCCCGGCCGGGACTAGCGGGGAAGAGACCCAGTACTTC
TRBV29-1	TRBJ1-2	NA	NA	CSVGLQGNYGYTF	TGCAGCGTTGGGTTACAGGGAAACTATGGCTACACCTTC
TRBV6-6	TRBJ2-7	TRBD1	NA	CASSRQGSYEQYF	TGTGCCAGCAGTAGACAGGGATCCTACGAGCAGTACTTC
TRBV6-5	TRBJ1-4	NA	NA	CASRSPFATNEKLFF	TGTGCCAGCAGGTCCCCGTTTGCAACTAATGAAAAACTGTTTTTT
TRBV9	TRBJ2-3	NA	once	CASSAGGRTDTQYF	TGTGCCAGCAGCGCCGGGGGAAGGACAGATACGCAGTATTTT
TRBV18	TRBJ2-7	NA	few	CASSPDFYEQYF	TGTGCCAGCTCTCCGGACTTCTACGAGCAGTACTTC
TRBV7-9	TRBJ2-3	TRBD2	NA	CASTGLAGSTDTQYF	TGTGCCAGCACCGGACTAGCGGGGAGCACAGATACGCAGTATTTT
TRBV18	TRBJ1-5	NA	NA	CASSPDINPNQPQHF	TGTGCCAGCTCACCGGACATAAACCCTAATCAGCCCCAGCATTTT